These 28 T cell receptor beta chains came from one sample sequenced in a study of OX40 agonist ivuxolimab in advanced cancers. The library was built by means of the immunoSEQ multiplex PCR assay. In TCRdb, the immuneACCESS table is reduced to in-frame sequences with V and J assigned. These tables do not hold every clone; where another copy was compared, an unresolved V gene accounts for under half, and the others remain unexplained. Here the sample has nearly 80,000 clones; about 84% occur a single time. In total, the top ten clones hold over 0.4% of the sample. The starting material was CD4+ or CD8+ T cells sorted from blood, obtained in a trial of the OX40 agonist ivuxolimab. All receptors come from an adult with an advanced solid tumor such as melanoma, head and neck, liver or kidney cancer.

This clone was observed once. The chain uses TRBV6-1 and TRBJ2-1; tentatively, D is TRBD1 (6 bases). Germline loops: CDR1 MNHNS, CDR2 SASEGT. With 8 bases removed from V and 4 bases from J, the gap between germline ends came to 15 bases. This CDR3 has 14 residues. CDR3 DNA sequence: TGTGCCAGCTCCGCCGGGACAAATTACAATGAGCAGTTCTTC. It is translated as CASSAGTNYNEQFF.

This clone was seen a few times. The chain links TRBV19 to TRBJ2-7; 10 nucleotides line up with TRBD2. Trimming removed 3 bases from V and 3 bases from J; junction bases left unmatched: 2. This CDR3 has 14 amino acids. CDR1 is LNHDA and CDR2 is SQIVND in the germline V gene (reference sequence). The CDR3 sequence: CASSILAGGYEQYF. The CDR3 DNA follows: TGTGCCAGTAGTATTTTAGCGGGAGGCTACGAGCAGTACTTC.

The chain uses TRBV28 and TRBJ1-2, with a weak D call TRBD1 (6 bases). Trimming left V 7 bases short and J 7 bases short, with 13 bases between. Germline CDR1 and CDR2: MDHEN and SYDVKM. CDR3 length: 12 amino acids. For the CDR3, the DNA is TGTGCCAGCAAAGGGGGAGTTGCTGGCTACACCTTC. It encodes CASKGGVAGYTF.

This chain links TRBV7-8 with TRBJ1-1, with TRBD1 matching 7 bases. Trimming took 3 bases from V and 0 from J; bases not matched to a gene: 1. The germline V gene has CDR1 SGHVS and CDR2 FQNEAQ. There are 14 residues in the CDR3. Here the CDR3 reads CASSFDRVNTEAFF. CDR3 nucleotide sequence: TGTGCCAGCAGCTTTGACAGGGTGAACACTGAAGCTTTCTTT.

This clone came up a few times. The chain has TRBV18 and TRBJ2-2; TRBD2 aligns across 9 bases. CDR3 length: 14 amino acids. The germline V gene has CDR1 KGHSH and CDR2 LQKENI. J gave up 7 bases and V 2 bases, and 2 bases lay outside the gene matches. The CDR3 is CASSPELAGGELFF. CDR3 in DNA: TGTGCCAGCTCACCAGAACTAGCGGGCGGGGAGCTGTTTTTT.

This rearrangement joins TRBV15 to TRBJ1-5; 9 bases match TRBD1. CDR3 size: 13 residues. The V and J ends lost 4 bases and 15 bases, in that order; junction bases with no gene match: 10. The germline gives CDR1 LNHNV, CDR2 YYDKDF (reference sequence). The CDR3 loop is CATSTDWDREGHF. CDR3 DNA: TGTGCCACCAGCACAGATTGGGACAGGGAAGGGCATTTT.

V and J are TRBV9 and TRBJ1-5; D gene unclear. From germline, CDR1 is SGDLS and CDR2 YYNGEE. Trimming shortened V by 0 bases and J by 5 bases, and 12 bases separated the two germline ends. CDR3 length: 15 residues. The CDR3 DNA reads TGTGCCAGCAGCGTAGGGGCAACACCCGATCAGCCCCAGCATTTT. Translated, it gives CASSVGATPDQPQHF.

This clone has only a few counts. This sequence joins TRBV5-6 and TRBJ1-2; D may be TRBD1 (6 bases). This CDR3 comprises 15 residues. Trimming removed 3 bases at V and 6 bases at J, with 18 bases between. From germline, CDR1 is SGHDT and CDR2 YYEEEE. CDR3 residues: CASSYAVRGLDGYTF. Here the CDR3 DNA reads TGTGCCAGCAGCTACGCGGTCAGGGGATTAGATGGCTACACCTTC.

J is TRBJ1-2 and V is TRBV5-4; TRBD1 matches 9 bases. Trimming cost V 3 bases and J 3 bases; bases outside gene matches: 3. Germline values: CDR1 SGHNT, CDR2 YYREEE (reference sequence). CDR3 length: 14 residues. CDR3 DNA sequence: TGTGCCAGCAGCTCACAGGGGGCTCACTATGGCTACACCTTC. Translating it yields CASSSQGAHYGYTF. The full variable domain, its missing parts supplied by reference TRBV5-4 and TRBJ1-2, is ETGVTQSPTHLIKTRGQQVTLRCSSQSGHNTVSWYQQALGQGPQFIFQYYREEENGRGNFPPRFSGLQFPNYSSELNVNALELDDSALYLCASSSQGAHYGYTFGSGTRLTVV.

The chain recombines TRBV19 with TRBJ2-3; D is unclear. CDR3 length: 13 amino acids. The V end was cut by 3 bases, the J end by 4 bases, with 8 bases between. Germline V gene lookup returns CDR1 LNHDA and CDR2 SQIVND (reference sequence). The CDR3 region is CASSMPEPDTQYF. The CDR3 nucleotides read TGTGCCAGTAGTATGCCTGAGCCAGATACGCAGTATTTT. The full variable domain, its missing parts supplied by reference TRBV19 and TRBJ2-3, is DGGITQSPKYLFRKEGQNVTLSCEQNLNHDAMYWYRQDPGQGLRLIYYSQIVNDFQKGDIAEGYSVSREKKESFPLTVTSAQKNPTAFYLCASSMPEPDTQYFGPGTRLTVL.

CDR3 residues: CASSLVGQVIKGYTF. The CDR3 nucleotides read TGTGCCAGCAGTTTAGTCGGACAGGTGATAAAGGGCTACACCTTC. This chain joins TRBV28 and TRBJ1-2; TRBD1 matches at 7 bases. The trim removed 2 bases at V and 8 bases at J, leaving 11 bases unmatched. The CDR3 consists of 15 residues. Germline V gene sequence: CDR1 MDHEN, CDR2 SYDVKM.

This clone was seen only a few times. V gene TRBV9 combines with J gene TRBJ1-3; D gene uncertain. Trimming stripped 0 bases from V and 0 bases from J, with 10 bases between. This CDR3 contains 16 residues. Germline V gene lookup returns CDR1 SGDLS and CDR2 YYNGEE. CDR3 sequence (DNA): TGTGCCAGCAGCGTAGGGGGTTACCGCTCTGGAAACACCATATATTTT. It encodes CASSVGGYRSGNTIYF.

The chain uses TRBV5-8 and TRBJ1-4, with a weak D call TRBD1 (6 bases). The ends were cut back, 2 bases at V and 3 bases at J, with 14 bases in the middle. The CDR3 runs 16 residues. The germline V gene encodes CDR1 SGHTS and CDR2 YDEGEE. CDR3 DNA: TGTGCCAGCAGCTTAGGACAGTCAGGAGCTAATGAAAAACTGTTTTTT. Its translation is CASSLGQSGANEKLFF.

The gene calls are TRBV5-1 and TRBJ2-3; 12 nucleotides line up with TRBD2. CDR1 is SGHRS and CDR2 is YFSETQ in the germline V gene. This CDR3 comprises 18 residues. The V segment lost 4 bases and the J segment 3 bases; nucleotides outside the gene matches: 12. The CDR3 DNA follows: TGCGCCAGCAGCCCCCGGCTAGCGGGAGGGATGGGGACAGATACGCAGTATTTT. It codes for CASSPRLAGGMGTDTQYF.

The V call is TRBV5-1, the J call TRBJ2-7; D may be TRBD1 (6 bases). The length of the CDR3 is 14 residues. CDR1 is SGHRS, CDR2 YFSETQ, per germline. The V end lost 3 bases, the J end lost 2 bases, and 12 bases lay between the germline ends. For the CDR3, the DNA is TGCGCCAGCAGCTATCCGGACAGAACCTACGAGCAGTACTTC. Amino acids: CASSYPDRTYEQYF.

The CDR3 is CSTDRAHDANYGYTF. As DNA, the CDR3 is TGCAGCACGGACAGGGCTCATGACGCTAACTATGGCTACACCTTC. The rearrangement joins TRBV29-1 to TRBJ1-2; 8 bases align to TRBD1. Germline loops: CDR1 SQVTM, CDR2 ANQGSEA. V was pared by 8 bases and J by 0 bases, with 11 bases of the junction left unmatched. The CDR3 length is 15 residues.

The J gene is TRBJ2-1, the V gene TRBV7-6; 11 nucleotides match TRBD2. Germline CDR1 is SGHVS and CDR2 is FNYEAQ. The ends lost 2 bases at V and 0 bases at J; junction bases unmatched: 6. The CDR3 is made up of 18 amino acids. In nucleotides, the CDR3 is TGTGCCAGCAGCTTAAAACTAGCGGGGGCGAGCTCCTACAATGAGCAGTTCTTC. It encodes CASSLKLAGASSYNEQFF.

The gene calls are TRBV4-1 and TRBJ2-3, with TRBD2 matching 8 bases. The CDR3 runs 18 residues. Germline CDR1 is MGHRA and CDR2 is YSYEKL. The junction had 9 bases not matched to a gene; V was cut back by 1 base and J by 0 bases. The CDR3 here is CASSQGLAAGASTDTQYF. Here the CDR3 DNA reads TGCGCCAGCAGCCAAGGGCTCGCAGCGGGAGCCAGCACAGATACGCAGTATTTT.

V is TRBV7-2 and J is TRBJ2-5; D remains ambiguous. The germline V and J ends were trimmed by 1 base and 1 base, with 13 bases remaining between them. The CDR3 loop spans 16 amino acids. Looked up from germline, CDR1 is SGHTA and CDR2 is FQGNSA. The CDR3 DNA reads TGTGCCAGCAGCTTAGGGGGAACCAGTACCCAAGAGACCCAGTACTTC. Residues: CASSLGGTSTQETQYF.

The DNA of the CDR3 is TGTGCCAGCAGTGAGGTGGACACTGAAGCTTTCTTT. Translating gives CASSEVDTEAFF. The chain links TRBV28 to TRBJ1-1; no clear D. This CDR3 has 12 amino acids. Germline V CDR1 and CDR2: MDHEN, SYDVKM. V lost 5 bases and J 3 bases, leaving 7 bases between the germline ends.

The CDR3 DNA reads as TGTGCCAGCAGCGAAAGACAGGGGAACAATCAGCCCCAGCATTTT. Translating it yields CASSERQGNNQPQHF. The chain carries TRBV7-2 and TRBJ1-5, with 8 bases aligning to TRBD1. This CDR3 contains 15 residues. Germline trimming cut 5 bases from V and 3 bases from J; bases unmatched to any gene: 6. Looked up from germline, CDR1 is SGHTA and CDR2 is FQGNSA.

V is TRBV7-9 and J is TRBJ1-2; TRBD1 matches at 7 bases. This CDR3 region has 18 residues. The junction had 12 bases not matched to a gene; V was cut back by 2 bases and J by 0 bases. Germline V gives CDR1 SEHNR, CDR2 FQNEAQ (reference sequence). The CDR3 sequence is CASSLPRGTEKTNYGYTF. The CDR3 coding sequence is TGTGCCAGCAGCTTACCGAGAGGGACAGAGAAAACTAACTATGGCTACACCTTC.

The J gene is TRBJ2-1, the V gene TRBV7-2; TRBD2 aligns across 13 bases. Germline-derived CDR1 and CDR2 are SGHTA and FQGNSA. The CDR3 runs 17 residues. V shed 0 bases, J shed 5 bases, and the junction held 4 bases outside the gene matches. In DNA, the CDR3 is TGTGCCAGCAGCTTAGCGGGGACTAGCGGGGTAGACAATGAGCAGTTCTTC. It is translated as CASSLAGTSGVDNEQFF.

This chain links TRBV28 with TRBJ2-3; perhaps TRBD2 as D (5 bases). Germline CDR1 reads MDHEN; CDR2 reads SYDVKM. V was clipped by 4 bases and J by 1 base, with 15 bases between them. This CDR3 is built from 16 residues. CDR3 in amino acids: CASSYSGLRGTDTQYF. For the CDR3, the DNA is TGTGCCAGCAGTTACTCAGGACTCCGTGGCACAGATACGCAGTATTTT.

The V call is TRBV10-3, the J call TRBJ1-5; tentative D call: TRBD1 (6 bases). CDR3 length: 14 amino acids. V gave up 6 bases and J gave up 7 bases, with 16 bases separating them. The germline V gene has CDR1 ENHRY and CDR2 SYGVKD. The CDR3 is CAIRGGTTDQPQHF. CDR3 coding DNA: TGTGCCATCAGGGGCGGGACAACCGACCAGCCCCAGCATTTT.

This clone appeared once. The V gene is TRBV28, the J gene TRBJ2-1, with D perhaps being TRBD1 or TRBD2 (6 bases each). V was cut by 5 bases and J by 4 bases, with 12 bases left in between. Germline values: CDR1 MDHEN, CDR2 SYDVKM. The CDR3 has 14 residues. This CDR3 reads CASSQGTRYNEQFF. DNA of the CDR3: TGTGCCAGCAGTCAGGGGACTCGTTACAATGAGCAGTTCTTC.

CDR3 protein: CATLRRGTRNTEAFF. In nucleotides, the CDR3 is TGTGCCACCCTCAGGAGGGGAACCCGGAACACTGAAGCTTTCTTT. V usage is TRBV27 and J usage is TRBJ1-1, with D perhaps matching TRBD1 (5 bases). CDR3 length equals 15 residues. V was clipped by 10 bases and J by 1 base, with 19 bases between them. Germline V gives CDR1 MNHEY, CDR2 SMNVEV (reference sequence).

V is TRBV11-2 and J is TRBJ2-7, with TRBD1 as a possible D gene (5 bases). Germline assignment: CDR1 SGHAT and CDR2 FQNNGV. The CDR3 spans 15 residues. Trimming cost V 5 bases and J 2 bases, with 16 bases left between them. The CDR3 region is CASSLRRGRTYEQYF. The CDR3 bases are TGTGCCAGCAGCCTTAGAAGGGGCCGAACCTACGAGCAGTACTTC.